These T cell receptor beta chains were read from a single sample in a study of T cells in Graves' hyperthyroidism and ophthalmopathy. Each CDR3 protein is one row after TCRdb ran MiXCR on the multiplex PCR reads. This table holds 350,000 to 400,000 distinct CDR3 sequences, 15% found once. Sequenced: blood. These receptors originate from a woman aged 25 to 45 with Graves' hyperthyroidism. The CDR3 runs from the conserved cysteine through the conserved F or W. A D gene is named only where the DNA matches it firmly. Rows give clone size only sometimes, using once, few, many, or a class for an expanded clone.

TRBJ2-7 NA few TRBV20-1 TGCAGTGCTAGAGAAGTTGGTCCATACGAGCAGTACTTC CSAREVGPYEQYF
TRBJ2-7 NA many TRBV18 TGTGCCAGCTCACCTGCTAGCAAACTGGTCGAGCAGTACTTC CASSPASKLVEQYF
TRBJ1-1 NA few TRBV5-1 TGCGCCAGCAGCTTGGGGGCAGATAAGAACACTGAAGCTTTCTTT CASSLGADKNTEAFF
TRBJ2-3 TRBD2 few TRBV5-1 TGCGCCAGCAGCTCTCGCGGGGGTAGCACAGATACGCAGTATTTT CASSSRGGSTDTQYF
TRBJ1-4 NA NA TRBV18 TGTGCCAGCTCACCACCCATCGGGGCCACTAATGAAAAACTGTTTTTT CASSPPIGATNEKLFF
TRBJ1-6 TRBD1 few TRBV30 TGTGCCTGGAATACGGACAGGGGGCTGGATTCACCCCTCCACTTT CAWNTDRGLDSPLHF
TRBJ2-3 NA many TRBV3-1 TGTGCCAGCAGCCAAGATAGTGGCCATCGGGCAGATACGCAGTATTTT CASSQDSGHRADTQYF
TRBJ2-3 NA NA TRBV6-1 TGTGCCAGCAGTGAAGAGGGCGCCAGGGGGGCAGATACGCAGTATTTT CASSEEGARGADTQYF
TRBJ2-1 NA NA TRBV19 TGTGCCAGTAGCCCGGGGGCCTCGTATGAGCAGTTCTTC CASSPGASYEQFF
TRBJ2-5 NA few TRBV10-2 TGCGCCAGCAGTGATGGGTTAGGGAGCAAGGAGACCCAGTACTTC CASSDGLGSKETQYF
TRBJ2-1 NA NA TRBV5-1 TGCGCCAGCAGCTCAACTAGCTTGCGCAATGAGCAGTTCTTC CASSSTSLRNEQFF
TRBJ2-5 NA few TRBV7-9 TGTGCCAGCAGCTTATTATCCTCCGGGATACGAGAGACCCAGTACTTC CASSLLSSGIRETQYF
TRBJ1-1 NA few TRBV10-3 TGTGCCATCAGTGAGCCAGGCCGGATTGGGGCTTTCTTT CAISEPGRIGAFF
TRBJ2-3 NA few TRBV5-1 TGCGCCAGCATCCTGTCCCCAGATTTTGGCACAGATACGCAGTATTTT CASILSPDFGTDTQYF
TRBJ1-2 NA many TRBV28 TGTGCCAGCAGCACCCACACAGGGCAGGGTGGCTACACCTTC CASSTHTGQGGYTF
TRBJ2-2 NA many TRBV12-3/TRBV12-4 TGTGCCAGCCGGTCGAGCCTTTCCGGGGAGCTGTTTTTT CASRSSLSGELFF
TRBJ1-5 NA NA TRBV6-5 TGTGCCAGCAGTTCCCGGACCTTTGTCGACCAGCATTTT CASSSRTFVDQHF
TRBJ1-3 NA NA TRBV19 TGTGCCAGTACAGACGGAAACACCATATATTTT CASTDGNTIYF
TRBJ2-1 TRBD2 many TRBV3-1 TGTGCCAGCAGTCTTAGCGGGAGGAACTGGGATGAGCAGTTCTTC CASSLSGRNWDEQFF
TRBJ2-6 TRBD2 NA TRBV5-1 TGCGCCAGCACGGTTCTAGCGGGTCCCTCTGGGGCCAACGTCCTGACTTTC CASTVLAGPSGANVLTF
TRBJ2-4 TRBD1 many TRBV2 TGTGCCAGCAAACAGGGGAATCACATTCAGTACTTC CASKQGNHIQYF
TRBJ2-1 NA NA TRBV11-2 TGTGCCAGCAGCTTAAAAATTGCGGAGGGGCCCGGGAATTACAATGAGCAGTTCTTC CASSLKIAEGPGNYNEQFF
TRBJ2-5 NA few TRBV3-1 TGTGCCAGCAGCCAAACCTTCGCAGAGACCCAGTACTTC CASSQTFAETQYF
TRBJ2-3 NA few TRBV30 TGTGCCTGGATTGGTCGGGATACGCAGTATTTT CAWIGRDTQYF
TRBJ2-1 TRBD2 many TRBV29-1 TGCTGCACGGAAGCAGGGCGGGAGTCAGACTCCTACAATGAGCAGTTCTTC CCTEAGRESDSYNEQFF
TRBJ1-5 NA many TRBV30 TGTGCCTGGAGTGTTTATCCGAACCTTCCCCAGCATTTT CAWSVYPNLPQHF
TRBJ2-7 TRBD1 NA TRBV18 TGTGCCAGCTCACCGACAGGGGGCCTTTACTACGAGCAGTACTTC CASSPTGGLYYEQYF